The present entry profiles one T cell receptor beta chain with its context. This sample was taken from a study of shared clonotypes between healthy human individuals. The naive CD8 subset, CD45RO-negative cells positively selected for CCR7, excluded terminally differentiated effector memory CD45RA+ cells. Only in-frame clones appear in the TCRdb table, and some are missing; sequencing was by immunoSEQ multiplex PCR. The data show nearly 2 million clones, roughly 94% seen once. The CDR3 contains 14 residues. V was clipped by 3 bases and J by 2 bases, with 11 bases between them. Per germline, CDR1 SGHTA and CDR2 FQGNSA.

The TCR was taken from a man aged 18 to 29 in good health. The chain recombines TRBV7-2 with TRBJ2-7; D is unclear. Sample: naive CD8+ T cells sorted from blood. The CDR3 DNA follows: TGTGCCAGCAGCTTTACCGGGCCTACCTACGAGCAGTACTTC. Protein: CASSFTGPTYEQYF.